The 26 T cell receptor beta chains listed next were all sequenced from one sample in a study of T cell repertoires in cytomegalovirus infection. TCRdb re-called the reads through MiXCR, storing one row per CDR3 protein. The profile shows about 300,000 distinct CDR3 sequences, about a tenth of them singletons. The sequenced sample was PBMCs. These receptor sequences come from a human donor in good health (CMV status not recorded). Some clones in this sample may be carry-over from other donors' samples.

This clonotype was detected many times. This chain links TRBV28 with TRBJ1-5; D might be TRBD1 (6 bases). The germline CDR1 and CDR2 sequences are MDHEN and SYDVKM. The CDR3 runs 16 residues. The V and J ends lost 5 bases and 2 bases respectively, with 16 bases between them. CDR3 residues: CASSTGLSQGNQPQHF. CDR3 bases: TGTGCCAGCAGTACAGGGTTATCACAGGGCAATCAGCCCCAGCATTTT.

This clonotype was recorded many times. The V gene is TRBV7-6, the J gene TRBJ2-3; D not certain. The CDR3 is 14 residues long. The germline V gene encodes CDR1 SGHVS and CDR2 FNYEAQ. Trimming left V 4 bases short and J 3 bases short, with 11 bases between. The CDR3 sequence: CASSSMPITDTQYF. The CDR3 DNA reads as TGTGCCAGCAGCTCGATGCCAATAACAGATACGCAGTATTTT.

This chain connects TRBV29-1 to TRBJ2-1; TRBD1 is a possible D gene (6 bases). CDR3 length: 12 amino acids. Trimming took off 4 bases at V and 9 bases at J, with 13 bases between the two ends. Per germline, CDR1 SQVTM and CDR2 ANQGSEA. In DNA form, the CDR3 reads TGCAGCGTTGCGGGTCAGGGGCGTGAGCAGTTCTTC. It specifies CSVAGQGREQFF.

On this clonotype: With a much larger clone just one base away, this may be a read error. A read error is likely, as this CDR3 ends without the conserved phenylalanine or tryptophan. This chain connects TRBV28 to TRBJ1-6, with a possible D match to TRBD1 (5 bases). The CDR3 has 15 residues. V was shortened by 3 bases and J by 4 bases, with 10 bases between the two germline ends. The V gene's germline CDR1 is MDHEN and CDR2 SYDVKM. The CDR3 DNA reads as TGTGCCAGCAGTTTTAGGGCAGGGTATAATTCACCCCTCCACTTA. Translation: CASSFRAGYNSPLHL.

This clonotype was seen repeatedly, ten times or more. The chain carries TRBV15 and TRBJ2-5; D ambiguous. The CDR3 totals 12 residues. CDR1 is LNHNV, CDR2 YYDKDF, per germline (reference sequence). Trimming pared 4 bases from V and 0 bases from J, leaving 3 bases between. CDR3 in amino acids: CATSMNQETQYF. The CDR3 nucleotides are TGTGCCACCAGCATGAACCAAGAGACCCAGTACTTC.

This clonotype was observed at least ten times. The chain combines TRBV15 with TRBJ2-1; D is undetermined. Germline V lookup: CDR1 LNHNV, CDR2 YYDKDF (reference sequence). There are 13 residues in the CDR3. The V end was cut by 0 bases, the J end by 5 bases, with 5 bases between. The CDR3 region has the DNA TGTGCCACCAGCAGAGATTACGACAATGAGCAGTTCTTC. Translation: CATSRDYDNEQFF.

The chain couples TRBV27 to TRBJ1-1; D possibly corresponds to TRBD1 (5 bases). Looked up from germline, CDR1 is MNHEY and CDR2 is SMNVEV (reference sequence). V gave up 2 bases and J gave up 4 bases, with 14 bases separating them. This CDR3 has 15 residues. CDR3 in DNA: TGTGCCAGCAGTTTAACGGTTGGCAGGGCCACTGAAGCTTTCTTT. Its protein is CASSLTVGRATEAFF.

In this sample, this clonotype turned up many times. The rearrangement links TRBV7-8 to TRBJ2-7; D is possibly TRBD1 or TRBD2 (6 bases each). Trimming stripped 1 base from V and 4 bases from J, with 17 bases between. The CDR3 covers 16 residues. Germline V gene data show CDR1 as SGHVS and CDR2 as FQNEAQ. The CDR3 DNA is TGTGCCAGCAGCTTAGACGGGGGAAGGGGGATTTACGAGCAGTACTTC. Its protein product is CASSLDGGRGIYEQYF.

This clonotype was recorded many times. The chain couples TRBV25-1 to TRBJ1-2; D gene uncertain. The germline V gene encodes CDR1 MGHDK and CDR2 SYGVNS. Between the trimmed V and J ends, which lost 2 bases and 4 bases, there was a span of 8 bases. The CDR3 extends over 13 amino acids. The CDR3 region is CASSEHRGYGYTF. The CDR3 bases are TGTGCCAGCAGTGAACACCGCGGCTATGGCTACACCTTC.

The sample holds many counts of this clonotype. This rearrangement joins TRBV7-3 to TRBJ1-2; TRBD1 aligns across 8 bases. V dropped 4 bases and J dropped 7; count of bases not matched to a gene: 8. The germline CDR1 and CDR2 sequences are SGHTA and FQGTGA. The CDR3 covers 14 residues. CDR3 bases: TGTGCCAGCAGCTCAGGACAGGGAGGAGTTGGCTACACCTTC. It yields the protein CASSSGQGGVGYTF.

This clonotype was counted ten times or more. The chain is built from TRBV18 and TRBJ2-5; D unclear. The CDR3 runs 16 residues. The germline V and J ends were trimmed by 5 bases and 7 bases, with 23 bases remaining between them. Germline loops: CDR1 KGHSH, CDR2 LQKENI. DNA for the CDR3: TGTGCCAGCTCAAGTTCAGGTTCCACCGGAATTCGGACCCAGTACTTC. Translated, it gives CASSSSGSTGIRTQYF.

This clonotype was counted at least ten times. The DNA is omitted, as the CDR3 cannot be located on it reliably, and the CDR3 follows TCRdb's listing. The rearrangement joins TRBV6-2 or TRBV6-3 to TRBJ2-7; TRBD1, as called in the table, went unchecked against the DNA. Germline CDR1 reads MNHEY; CDR2 reads SVGEGT. The CDR3 has 12 amino acids, counting both end residues. This CDR3 is CASSSSDRGLYV.

Many counts were recorded for this clonotype. This chain uses TRBV28 with TRBJ1-4; TRBD1 agrees at 8 bases. The junction had 25 bases not matched to a gene; V was cut back by 2 bases and J by 8 bases. CDR3 length: 21 amino acids. Germline values: CDR1 MDHEN, CDR2 SYDVKM. The CDR3 reads CASSLPSSATSSGTGGEKLFF. CDR3 DNA: TGTGCCAGCAGTTTACCCTCTTCGGCCACCTCTTCCGGGACAGGAGGGGAAAAACTGTTTTTT. Combining the CDR3 with reference TRBV28 and TRBJ1-4 gives the whole variable domain DVKVTQSSRYLVKRTGEKVFLECVQDMDHENMFWYRQDPGLGLRLIYFSYDVKMKEKGDIPEGYSVSREKKERFSLILESASTNQTSMYLCASSLPSSATSSGTGGEKLFFGSGTQLSVL.

This clonotype was found a few times. The chain is built from TRBV5-1 and TRBJ1-4; 7 nucleotides agree with TRBD1. The CDR3 covers 14 residues. Germline CDR1 reads SGHRS; CDR2 reads YFSETQ. V lost 0 bases, J lost 7 bases, and 3 bases stayed unmatched. The CDR3 region has the DNA TGCGCCAGCAGCTTGGGACAGGGTGGTGAAAAACTGTTTTTT. This gives the protein CASSLGQGGEKLFF.

This clonotype has ten or more counts. The J gene is TRBJ1-1, the V gene TRBV12-3 or TRBV12-4; D not resolved. The V and J ends lost 1 base and 1 base respectively, with 7 bases between them. This CDR3 region has 14 residues. The CDR3 region has the DNA TGTGCCAGCAGTTTAGTCGGGAGGAACACTGAAGCTTTCTTT. Protein sequence: CASSLVGRNTEAFF.

This clonotype has a count of ten or more. V usage is TRBV7-2 and J usage is TRBJ2-5, with TRBD2 matching over 9 bases. Germline V gene data show CDR1 as SGHTA and CDR2 as FQGNSA. CDR3 length: 15 residues. V dropped 1 base and J dropped 2; count of bases not matched to a gene: 2. Here the CDR3 DNA reads TGTGCCAGCAGCTTAGAGGCGGGGGGGCAAGAGACCCAGTACTTC. Amino acids: CASSLEAGGQETQYF.

This clonotype was counted ten times or more. The chain combines TRBV5-1 with TRBJ2-3; TRBD1 or TRBD2 may be the D gene (5 bases each). The CDR3 is made up of 15 amino acids. CDR1 and CDR2 (germline): SGHRS, YFSETQ. Trimming pared 0 bases from V and 4 bases from J, leaving 12 bases between. The CDR3 sequence: CASSLAGALADTQYF. CDR3 in DNA: TGCGCCAGCAGCTTGGCCGGGGCCCTTGCAGATACGCAGTATTTT. The full variable domain, rest sourced from reference TRBV5-1 and TRBJ2-3, is KAGVTQTPRYLIKTRGQQVTLSCSPISGHRSVSWYQQTPGQGLQFLFEYFSETQRNKGNFPGRFSGRQFSNSRSEMNVSTLELGDSALYLCASSLAGALADTQYFGPGTRLTVL.

This clonotype was observed many times. This chain links TRBV2 with TRBJ2-7; D is undetermined. This CDR3 has 13 amino acids. CDR1 is SNHLY and CDR2 is FYNNEI in the germline V gene. Trimming left V 1 base short and J 7 bases short, with 11 bases between. CDR3 sequence (DNA): TGTGCCAGCAGTGAAGGGGTTAGCTTGGAGCAGTACTTC. This sequence encodes CASSEGVSLEQYF.

This clonotype was counted many times. The chain links TRBV7-3 to TRBJ1-6, with D possibly being TRBD1 (6 bases). The CDR3 contains 14 residues. Germline values: CDR1 SGHTA, CDR2 FQGTGA. The V end lost 1 base, the J end lost 9 bases, and 10 bases lay between the germline ends. DNA of the CDR3: TGTGCCAGCAGCTTAAGCCAGGGGAGTTCACCCCTCCACTTT. Translating it yields CASSLSQGSSPLHF.

At least ten counts were recorded for this clonotype. The chain couples TRBV12-3 or TRBV12-4 to TRBJ2-3, with a weak D call TRBD2 (6 bases). V was cut by 5 bases and J by 0 bases, with 15 bases left in between. The CDR3 extends over 16 amino acids. CDR3 DNA sequence: TGTGCCAGCAGTCCCGTGGCGGGGCCTAGCACAGATACGCAGTATTTT. This gives the protein CASSPVAGPSTDTQYF.

The sample holds many counts of this clonotype. The V call is TRBV12-3 or TRBV12-4, the J call TRBJ1-3, with TRBD1 identical over 7 bases. Trimming removed 0 bases from V and 4 bases from J; junction bases left unmatched: 6. This CDR3 is 16 amino acids long. In DNA, the CDR3 is TGTGCCAGCAGTTTAGCGCACAGGGGATCCGGAAACACCATATATTTT. Amino acid sequence: CASSLAHRGSGNTIYF.

In its sample, this clonotype was seen many times. A much larger clone lies a single base off, so this may be a read error. The chain combines TRBV7-2 with TRBJ2-5; D is perhaps TRBD1 (6 bases). CDR1 SGHTA and CDR2 FQGNSA come from the germline V gene. Trimming pared 1 base from V and 1 base from J, leaving 7 bases between. CDR3 length equals 14 residues. The CDR3 DNA follows: TGTGCCAGCAGCTTAGGGACAGCCCAAGAGACCCAGTACTTC. As protein: CASSLGTAQETQYF.

This clonotype occurred many times. This CDR3 is CASSEATLAGEKYF. DNA for the CDR3: TGTGCCAGCAGTGAAGCAACGCTAGCGGGGGAAAAGTACTTC. The chain uses TRBV2 and TRBJ2-5, with TRBD2 identical over 10 bases. The germline V gene encodes CDR1 SNHLY and CDR2 FYNNEI. The CDR3 loop spans 14 amino acids. J was trimmed by 12 bases and V by 0 bases; bases with no gene match: 7. Combining the CDR3 with reference TRBV2 and TRBJ2-5 gives the whole variable domain EPEVTQTPSHQVTQMGQEVILRCVPISNHLYFYWYRQILGQKVEFLVSFYNNEISEKSEIFDDQFSVERPDGSNFTLKIRSTKLEDSAMYFCASSEATLAGEKYFGPGTRLLVL.

Many counts were recorded for this clonotype. Written as DNA, the CDR3 is TGCAGCGTTGACGCACAGGGGGCGAACACCGGGGAGCTGTTTTTT. Protein sequence: CSVDAQGANTGELFF. V is TRBV29-1 and J is TRBJ2-2; 8 nucleotides agree with TRBD1. The CDR3 has 15 residues. Per the germline V gene, CDR1 is SQVTM and CDR2 is ANQGSEA. With V trimmed by 3 bases and J by 0 bases, 3 bases remained unmatched.

This clonotype has a count of ten or more. The CDR3, as DNA: TGCGCCAGCAGCCAAGAAATGGGTGTCTACGAGCAGTACGTC. Amino acids: CASSQEMGVYEQYV. The chain carries TRBV4-1 and TRBJ2-7; no clear D gene. Trimming left V 0 bases short and J 3 bases short, with 9 bases between. Germline CDR1 reads MGHRA; CDR2 reads YSYEKL. CDR3 length equals 14 residues.

The genes are TRBV20-1 and TRBJ2-5; D remains unclear. The CDR3 is made up of 13 amino acids. The V gene's germline CDR1 is DFQATT and CDR2 SNEGSKA (reference sequence). V lost 6 bases to trimming and J lost 0 bases, with 11 bases between them. In DNA, the CDR3 is TGCAGTGCCATTGGGCCGAACCAAGAGACCCAGTACTTC. Protein: CSAIGPNQETQYF.